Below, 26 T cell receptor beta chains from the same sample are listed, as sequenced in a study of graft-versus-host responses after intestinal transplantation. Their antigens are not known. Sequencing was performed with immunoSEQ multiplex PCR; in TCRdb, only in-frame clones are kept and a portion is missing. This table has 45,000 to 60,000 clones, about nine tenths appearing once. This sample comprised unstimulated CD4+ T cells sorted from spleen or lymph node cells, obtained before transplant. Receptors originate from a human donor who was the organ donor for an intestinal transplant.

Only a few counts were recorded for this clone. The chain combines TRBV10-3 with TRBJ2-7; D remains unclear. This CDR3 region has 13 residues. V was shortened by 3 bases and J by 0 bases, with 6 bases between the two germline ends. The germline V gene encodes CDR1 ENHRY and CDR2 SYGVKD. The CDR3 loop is CAISERPSYEQYF. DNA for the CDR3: TGTGCCATCAGTGAAAGGCCCTCCTACGAGCAGTACTTC.

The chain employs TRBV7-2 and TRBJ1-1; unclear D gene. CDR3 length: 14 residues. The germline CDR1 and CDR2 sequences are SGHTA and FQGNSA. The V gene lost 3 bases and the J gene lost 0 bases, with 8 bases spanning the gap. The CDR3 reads CASSLVALNTEAFF. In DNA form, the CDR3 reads TGTGCCAGCAGCTTGGTGGCCCTGAACACTGAAGCTTTCTTT.

The CDR3: CASSLRISNYGYTF. The CDR3 bases are TGTGCCAGCAGCTTGCGTATTTCTAACTATGGCTACACCTTC. The rearrangement uses TRBV5-4 and TRBJ1-2, with D uncertain. Germline V gene sequence: CDR1 SGHNT, CDR2 YYREEE (reference sequence). The germline V and J ends were trimmed by 1 base and 0 bases, with 7 bases remaining between them. This CDR3 has 14 residues. Using reference TRBV5-4 and TRBJ1-2 for the parts outside the CDR3, the full variable domain is ETGVTQSPTHLIKTRGQQVTLRCSSQSGHNTVSWYQQALGQGPQFIFQYYREEENGRGNFPPRFSGLQFPNYSSELNVNALELDDSALYLCASSLRISNYGYTFGSGTRLTVV.

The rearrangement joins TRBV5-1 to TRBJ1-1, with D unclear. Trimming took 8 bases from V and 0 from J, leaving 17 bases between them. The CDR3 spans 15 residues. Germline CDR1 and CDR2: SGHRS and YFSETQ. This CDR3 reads CASRRAGGMNTEAFF. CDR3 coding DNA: TGCGCCAGTAGGCGTGCGGGAGGCATGAACACTGAAGCTTTCTTT. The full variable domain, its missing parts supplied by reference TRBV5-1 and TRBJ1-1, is KAGVTQTPRYLIKTRGQQVTLSCSPISGHRSVSWYQQTPGQGLQFLFEYFSETQRNKGNFPGRFSGRQFSNSRSEMNVSTLELGDSALYLCASRRAGGMNTEAFFGQGTRLTVV.

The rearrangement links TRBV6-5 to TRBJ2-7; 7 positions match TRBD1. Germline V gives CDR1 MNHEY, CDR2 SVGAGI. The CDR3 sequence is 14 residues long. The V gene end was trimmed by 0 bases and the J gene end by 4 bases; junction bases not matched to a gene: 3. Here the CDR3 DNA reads TGTGCCAGCAGTTACTCCGACAGGGATTACGAGCAGTACTTC. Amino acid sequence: CASSYSDRDYEQYF.

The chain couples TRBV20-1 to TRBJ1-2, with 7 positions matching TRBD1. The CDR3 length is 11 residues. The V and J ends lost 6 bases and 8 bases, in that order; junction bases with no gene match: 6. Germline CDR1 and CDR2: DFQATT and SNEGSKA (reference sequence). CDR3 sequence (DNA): TGCAGTGCAGTAACAGGGGAGGGCTACACCTTC. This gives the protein CSAVTGEGYTF.

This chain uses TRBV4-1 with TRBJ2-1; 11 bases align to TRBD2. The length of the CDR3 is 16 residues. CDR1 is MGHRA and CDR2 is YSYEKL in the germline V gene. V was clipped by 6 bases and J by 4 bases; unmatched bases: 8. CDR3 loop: CASRTGLAEIYNEQFF. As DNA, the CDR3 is TGCGCCAGCAGGACGGGACTAGCGGAGATATACAATGAGCAGTTCTTC.

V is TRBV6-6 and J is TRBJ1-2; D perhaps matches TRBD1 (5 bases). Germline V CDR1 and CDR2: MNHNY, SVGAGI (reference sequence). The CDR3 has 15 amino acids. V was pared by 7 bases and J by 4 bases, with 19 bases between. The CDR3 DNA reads TGTGCCAGCAATTTGGGGGGAGCTTTTGGCTATGGCTACACCTTC. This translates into CASNLGGAFGYGYTF.

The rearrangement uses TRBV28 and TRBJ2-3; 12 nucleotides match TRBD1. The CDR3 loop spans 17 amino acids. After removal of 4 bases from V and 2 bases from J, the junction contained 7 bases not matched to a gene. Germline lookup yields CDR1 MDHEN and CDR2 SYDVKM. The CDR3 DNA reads TGTGCCAGCAGTTCCCGTCGGGACAGGGGGCACACAGATACGCAGTATTTT. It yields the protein CASSSRRDRGHTDTQYF. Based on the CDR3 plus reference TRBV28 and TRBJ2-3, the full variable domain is DVKVTQSSRYLVKRTGEKVFLECVQDMDHENMFWYRQDPGLGLRLIYFSYDVKMKEKGDIPEGYSVSREKKERFSLILESASTNQTSMYLCASSSRRDRGHTDTQYFGPGTRLTVL.

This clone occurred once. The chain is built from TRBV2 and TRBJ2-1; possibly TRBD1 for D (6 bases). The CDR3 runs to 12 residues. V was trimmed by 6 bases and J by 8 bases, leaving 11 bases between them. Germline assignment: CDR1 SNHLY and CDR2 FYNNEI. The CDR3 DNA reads TGTGCCAGCAGCTTCGACAGGTATGAGCAGTTCTTC. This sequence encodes CASSFDRYEQFF. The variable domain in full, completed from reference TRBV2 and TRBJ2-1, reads EPEVTQTPSHQVTQMGQEVILRCVPISNHLYFYWYRQILGQKVEFLVSFYNNEISEKSEIFDDQFSVERPDGSNFTLKIRSTKLEDSAMYFCASSFDRYEQFFGPGTRLTVL.

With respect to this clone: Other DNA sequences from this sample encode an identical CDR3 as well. The DNA for the CDR3 is TGTGCCAGCAGTTTTAGCGTTTCTGGGACCCAGTACTTC. Protein product: CASSFSVSGTQYF. V is TRBV6-6 and J is TRBJ2-5; TRBD2 might be the D (5 bases). The germline V gene encodes CDR1 MNHNY and CDR2 SVGAGI (reference sequence). This CDR3 comprises 13 residues. V lost 4 bases to trimming and J lost 7 bases, with 13 bases between them.

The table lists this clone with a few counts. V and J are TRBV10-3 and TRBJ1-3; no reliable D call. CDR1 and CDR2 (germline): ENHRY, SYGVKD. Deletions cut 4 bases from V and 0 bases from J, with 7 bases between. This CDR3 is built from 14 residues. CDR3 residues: CAISGSNSGNTIYF. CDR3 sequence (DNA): TGTGCCATCAGTGGAAGCAACTCTGGAAACACCATATATTTT.

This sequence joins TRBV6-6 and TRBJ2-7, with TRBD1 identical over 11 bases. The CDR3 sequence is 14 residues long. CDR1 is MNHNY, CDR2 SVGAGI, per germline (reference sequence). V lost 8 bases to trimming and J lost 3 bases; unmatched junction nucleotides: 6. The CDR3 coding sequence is TGTGCCAGCTGGGGGACAGGGGGGCACTACGAGCAGTACTTC. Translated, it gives CASWGTGGHYEQYF.

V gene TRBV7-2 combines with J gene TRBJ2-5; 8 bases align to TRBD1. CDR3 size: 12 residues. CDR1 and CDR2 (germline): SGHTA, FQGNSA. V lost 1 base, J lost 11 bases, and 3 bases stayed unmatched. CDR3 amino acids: CASSLGTGRQYF. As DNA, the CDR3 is TGTGCCAGCAGCTTAGGGACAGGGAGGCAGTACTTC.

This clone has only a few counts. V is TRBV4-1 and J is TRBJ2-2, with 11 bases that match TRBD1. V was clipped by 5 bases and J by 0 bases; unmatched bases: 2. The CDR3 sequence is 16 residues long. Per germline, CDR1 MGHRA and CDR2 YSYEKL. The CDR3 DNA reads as TGCGCCAGCAGCACGGGACAGGGGGCGAACACCGGGGAGCTGTTTTTT. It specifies CASSTGQGANTGELFF.

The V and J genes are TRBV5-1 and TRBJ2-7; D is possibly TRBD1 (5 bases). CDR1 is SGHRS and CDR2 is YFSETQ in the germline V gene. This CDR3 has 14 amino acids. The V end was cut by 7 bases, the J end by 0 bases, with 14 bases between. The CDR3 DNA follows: TGCGCCAGCGGTCTGCAGGGAAGCTCCTACGAGCAGTACTTC. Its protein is CASGLQGSSYEQYF.

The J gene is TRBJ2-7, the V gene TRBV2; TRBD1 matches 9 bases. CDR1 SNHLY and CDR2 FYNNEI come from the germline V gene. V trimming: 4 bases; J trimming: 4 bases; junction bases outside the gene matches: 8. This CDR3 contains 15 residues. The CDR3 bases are TGTGCCAGCAGTGGGGCCGGGACAGGGATTTACGAGCAGTACTTC. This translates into CASSGAGTGIYEQYF.

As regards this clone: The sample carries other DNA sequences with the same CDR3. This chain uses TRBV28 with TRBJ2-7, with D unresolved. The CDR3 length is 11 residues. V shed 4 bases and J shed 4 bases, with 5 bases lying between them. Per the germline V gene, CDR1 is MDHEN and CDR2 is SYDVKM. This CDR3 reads CASSSVYEQYF. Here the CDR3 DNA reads TGTGCCAGCAGTTCAGTTTACGAGCAGTACTTC.

The CDR3 nucleotides are TGTGCCAGCAGCGTCGACGTGGGTGTGGCTTTCTTT. Its translation: CASSVDVGVAFF. The rearrangement joins TRBV7-2 to TRBJ1-1; D gene ambiguous. Trimming removed 5 bases from V and 11 bases from J, with 15 bases in between. Germline CDR1 SGHTA, CDR2 FQGNSA. This CDR3 region has 12 residues.

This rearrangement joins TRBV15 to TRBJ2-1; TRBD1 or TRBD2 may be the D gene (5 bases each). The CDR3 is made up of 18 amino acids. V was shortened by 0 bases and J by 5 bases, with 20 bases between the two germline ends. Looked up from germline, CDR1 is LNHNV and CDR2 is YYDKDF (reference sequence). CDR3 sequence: CATSRESIAGSRDNEQFF. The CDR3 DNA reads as TGTGCCACCAGCAGAGAATCCATAGCAGGGTCGAGGGACAATGAGCAGTTCTTC.

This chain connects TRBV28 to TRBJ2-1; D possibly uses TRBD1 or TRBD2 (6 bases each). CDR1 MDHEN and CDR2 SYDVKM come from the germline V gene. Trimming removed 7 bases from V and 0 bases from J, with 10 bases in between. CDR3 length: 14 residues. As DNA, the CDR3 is TGTGCCAGCACCGGGGGCCCCTCCTACAATGAGCAGTTCTTC. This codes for CASTGGPSYNEQFF.

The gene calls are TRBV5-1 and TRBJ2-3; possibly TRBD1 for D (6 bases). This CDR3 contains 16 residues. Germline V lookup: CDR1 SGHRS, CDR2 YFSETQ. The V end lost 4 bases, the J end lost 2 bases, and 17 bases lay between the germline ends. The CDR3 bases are TGCGCCAGCAGCCCCGCTGGGGGCGGAATCACAGATACGCAGTATTTT. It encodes CASSPAGGGITDTQYF.

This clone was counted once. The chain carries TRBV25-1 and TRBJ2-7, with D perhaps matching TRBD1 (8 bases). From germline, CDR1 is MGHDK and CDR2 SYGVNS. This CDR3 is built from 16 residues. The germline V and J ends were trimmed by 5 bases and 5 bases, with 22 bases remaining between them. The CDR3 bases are TGTGCCAGCAGTCCCTGGGGGGGACAGGATCCCCACGAGCAGTACTTC. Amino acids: CASSPWGGQDPHEQYF.

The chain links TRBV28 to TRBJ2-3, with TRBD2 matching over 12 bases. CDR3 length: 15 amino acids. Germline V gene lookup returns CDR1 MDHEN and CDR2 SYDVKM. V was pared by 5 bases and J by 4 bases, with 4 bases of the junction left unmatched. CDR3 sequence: CASSMRLAGADTQYF. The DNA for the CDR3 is TGTGCCAGCAGTATGCGACTAGCGGGAGCAGATACGCAGTATTTT. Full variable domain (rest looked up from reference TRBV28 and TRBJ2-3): DVKVTQSSRYLVKRTGEKVFLECVQDMDHENMFWYRQDPGLGLRLIYFSYDVKMKEKGDIPEGYSVSREKKERFSLILESASTNQTSMYLCASSMRLAGADTQYFGPGTRLTVL.

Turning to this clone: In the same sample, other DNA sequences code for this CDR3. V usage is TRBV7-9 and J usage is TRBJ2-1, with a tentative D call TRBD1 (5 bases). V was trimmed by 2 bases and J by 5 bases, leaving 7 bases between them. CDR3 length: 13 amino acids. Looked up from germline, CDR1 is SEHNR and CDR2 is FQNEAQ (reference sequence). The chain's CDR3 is CASSLRGNNEQFF. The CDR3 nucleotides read TGTGCCAGCAGCTTAAGGGGAAACAATGAGCAGTTCTTC.

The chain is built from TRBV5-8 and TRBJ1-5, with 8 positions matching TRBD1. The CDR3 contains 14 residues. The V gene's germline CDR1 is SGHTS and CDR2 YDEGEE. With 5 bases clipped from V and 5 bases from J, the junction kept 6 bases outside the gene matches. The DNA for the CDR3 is TGTGCCAGCAGTCCTGGACAGGGCTATCAGCCCCAGCATTTT. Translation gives CASSPGQGYQPQHF. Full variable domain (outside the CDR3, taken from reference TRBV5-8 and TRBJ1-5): EAGVTQSPTHLIKTRGQQATLRCSPISGHTSVYWYQQALGLGLQFLLWYDEGEERNRGNFPPRFSGRQFPNYSSELNVNALELEDSALYLCASSPGQGYQPQHFGDGTRLSIL.